This TCR beta chain comes out of a study of T cell repertoires in cytomegalovirus infection. TCRdb itself ran the reads through MiXCR, one entry per CDR3 protein. The profile covers some 560,000 distinct CDR3 sequences, with about 39% appearing a single time and over 45% taken by the ten largest. As regards this clonotype: Its antigen remains unknown.

Germline lookup yields CDR1 MDHEN and CDR2 SYDVKM. The ends were cut back, 5 bases at V and 11 bases at J, with 18 bases in the middle. This CDR3 region has 13 residues. This TCR came from a human donor in good health (CMV status not recorded). Some clones in this sample may be carry-over from other donors' samples. Sample: cultured PBMCs, taken from culture after CMV antigen stimulation. This chain links TRBV28 with TRBJ1-1; D is ambiguous. The chain's CDR3 is CASSAYFISGAFF. CDR3 in DNA: TGTGCCAGCAGTGCATACTTTATCTCGGGGGCTTTCTTT.